Listed here are 25 T cell receptor beta chains from one sample, sequenced in a study of read filtering for tumor transcriptome and immune sequencing. This library used around 0.4 ug RNA and molecular barcoded adaptors spanning alpha/delta and beta/gamma chains. TCRdb itself ran the reads through MiXCR, one entry per CDR3 protein. The table records about 58,000 distinct CDR3 sequences, roughly an eighth of them present only once. Sequencing used a population of CD138-negative cells sorted from bone marrow. The receptors derive from a donor aged 40 or older with multiple myeloma.

The table lists this clonotype with many counts. DNA for the CDR3: TGTGCCACCAGTGATTTGGTAGCGGGGGGCCAAGAGACCCAGTACTTC. Protein product: CATSDLVAGGQETQYF. This chain joins TRBV24-1 and TRBJ2-5; TRBD2 aligns across 10 bases. Germline loops: CDR1 KGHDR, CDR2 SFDVKD. The CDR3 totals 16 residues. V shed 0 bases and J 1 base; nucleotides not matched to a gene: 1.

The V gene is TRBV7-9, the J gene TRBJ1-3; the D gene is possibly TRBD1 (5 bases). Germline assignment: CDR1 SEHNR and CDR2 FQNEAQ (reference sequence). V was cut by 9 bases and J by 0 bases, with 6 bases left in between. This CDR3 spans 12 amino acids. CDR3 residues: CARGGSGNTIYF. CDR3 nucleotides: TGTGCCAGGGGGGGCTCTGGAAACACCATATATTTT.

Ten or more counts support this clonotype. The chain carries TRBV7-9 and TRBJ2-1; D is possibly TRBD1 or TRBD2 (5 bases each). This CDR3 comprises 16 residues. Trimming cost V 5 bases and J 4 bases, with 18 bases left between them. From germline, CDR1 is SEHNR and CDR2 FQNEAQ (reference sequence). CDR3 sequence reads: CASSPGRGIGYNEQFF. CDR3 bases: TGTGCCAGCAGCCCGGGAAGGGGCATCGGATACAATGAGCAGTTCTTC.

This clonotype showed up many times. The chain has TRBV28 and TRBJ2-7, with TRBD1 matching over 8 bases. V lost 3 bases and J lost 6; bases outside the gene matches: 13. CDR1 MDHEN and CDR2 SYDVKM come from the germline V gene. The CDR3 loop spans 16 amino acids. The CDR3 loop is CASSFVGRGLFCEQYF. CDR3 in DNA: TGTGCCAGCAGTTTCGTGGGCAGGGGGCTTTTTTGCGAGCAGTACTTC. Filled out from reference TRBV28 and TRBJ2-7, the complete variable domain reads DVKVTQSSRYLVKRTGEKVFLECVQDMDHENMFWYRQDPGLGLRLIYFSYDVKMKEKGDIPEGYSVSREKKERFSLILESASTNQTSMYLCASSFVGRGLFCEQYFGPGTRLTVT.

This clonotype is categorized as medium-sized. V is TRBV6-5 and J is TRBJ2-1, with D perhaps matching TRBD1 or TRBD2 (6 bases each). The ends were cut back, 6 bases at V and 6 bases at J, with 18 bases in the middle. Germline assignment: CDR1 MNHEY and CDR2 SVGAGI. This CDR3 contains 15 residues. CDR3 residues: CASRGSSGAGNEQFF. The CDR3 DNA reads as TGTGCCAGCAGGGGTTCTTCGGGGGCGGGCAATGAGCAGTTCTTC.

This clonotype was counted many times. The rearrangement joins TRBV7-2 to TRBJ2-4; D possibly corresponds to TRBD1 (6 bases). Germline V gives CDR1 SGHTA, CDR2 FQGNSA. V was clipped by 4 bases and J by 0 bases, with 10 bases between them. The CDR3 contains 15 residues. Written as DNA, the CDR3 is TGTGCCAGCAGCTCAGGGACACTAGCCAAAAACATTCAGTACTTC. Protein product: CASSSGTLAKNIQYF.

This clonotype was found many times. The CDR3 here is CSARGGGFGLVFF. DNA for the CDR3: TGCAGTGCTAGAGGGGGAGGGTTTGGGTTGGTTTTCTTT. This chain uses TRBV20-1 with TRBJ1-1; D not certain. The CDR3 is 13 amino acids. Deletions cut 1 base from V and 13 bases from J, with 19 bases between. Germline V lookup: CDR1 DFQATT, CDR2 SNEGSKA (reference sequence).

This clonotype was observed a handful of times. A single base separates this from a much larger clone, so it may be a read error. This chain links TRBV20-1 with TRBJ2-3; 9 bases align to TRBD1. Germline V lookup: CDR1 DFQATT, CDR2 SNEGSKA (reference sequence). The CDR3 totals 13 residues. CDR3 in DNA: TGCGGTGCTACAGGGGGCATGGCTCGGACGCAGTATTTT. Its protein is CGATGGMARTQYF.

This clonotype was counted at least ten times. V gene TRBV6-5 combines with J gene TRBJ2-3; 11 bases align to TRBD1. V trimming: 4 bases; J trimming: 0 bases; junction bases outside the gene matches: 6. This CDR3 has 17 amino acids. Germline CDR1 MNHEY, CDR2 SVGAGI. The CDR3 region has the DNA TGTGCCAGCAGTTGGGGACAGGGGGATTTTAGCACAGATACGCAGTATTTT. Translation: CASSWGQGDFSTDTQYF.

This clonotype was detected ten times or more. The chain couples TRBV6-6 to TRBJ2-7, with D possibly being TRBD2 (5 bases). Between the trimmed V and J ends, which lost 7 bases and 3 bases, there was a span of 19 bases. Germline assignment: CDR1 MNHNY and CDR2 SVGAGI (reference sequence). This CDR3 is 15 amino acids long. CDR3 bases: TGTGCCAGCACCAGAAGTCCTGTCGGAGGCTACGAGCAGTACTTC. It specifies CASTRSPVGGYEQYF.

This chain uses TRBV24-1 with TRBJ1-5; no definite D call. Germline lookup yields CDR1 KGHDR and CDR2 SFDVKD. This CDR3 spans 14 amino acids. The V end lost 5 bases, the J end lost 6 bases, and 13 bases lay between the germline ends. The DNA for the CDR3 is TGTGCCACCAGTGGTCGGGGAGGGTCTCAGCCCCAGCATTTT. This codes for CATSGRGGSQPQHF.

The chain carries TRBV3-1 and TRBJ2-5, with TRBD2 as a possible D gene (5 bases). V lost 1 base, J lost 5 bases, and 11 bases lay in between. In germline, CDR1 is LGHDT, CDR2 YNNKEL (reference sequence). The CDR3 totals 14 residues. In nucleotides, the CDR3 is TGTGCCAGCAGCCAAGTGGCGGGCGGTGAGACCCAGTACTTC. This codes for CASSQVAGGETQYF.

About this clonotype itself: It may be a read error: a sequence one base away is much more abundant. The chain couples TRBV14 to TRBJ1-2, with D tentatively TRBD1 (5 bases). Germline CDR1 is SGHDN and CDR2 is FVKESK. The CDR3 has 13 residues. Trimming took 8 bases from V and 3 from J, leaving 13 bases between them. CDR3 coding DNA: TGTGCCAGCGGCCGGGACGGGTACTATGGCTACACCTTC. It yields the protein CASGRDGYYGYTF.

Worth noting for this clonotype: A far larger clone lies a single base away; this is likely a read error. The chain has TRBV7-2 and TRBJ2-1; 8 positions match TRBD1. Germline V gives CDR1 SGHTA, CDR2 FQGNSA. Trimming at V came to 5 bases and at J to 13 bases, leaving 16 bases not matched to a gene. The CDR3 loop spans 15 amino acids. The CDR3 loop reads CASSPIRGRLDEQFF. DNA for the CDR3: TGTGCCAGCAGCCCCATCAGGGGGCGCCTGGACGAACAGTTCTTC.

Concerning this clonotype itself: A much larger clone lies one base from this, so it may be a read error. J is TRBJ2-5 and V is TRBV14; weak D call: TRBD2 (5 bases). This CDR3 spans 15 amino acids. Between the trimmed V and J ends, which lost 3 bases and 6 bases, there was a span of 17 bases. In germline, CDR1 is SGHDN, CDR2 FVKESK. The CDR3 sequence is CASSHRTRAEKTQYF. The CDR3 DNA follows: TGTGCCAGCAGCCACAGGACGCGGGCAGAAAAGACCCAGTACTTC.

Regarding this clonotype: The CDR3 ends on some other residue instead of the conserved phenylalanine or tryptophan, so this is likely a read error. V usage is TRBV6-1 and J usage is TRBJ1-2; D uncertain. Trimming shortened V by 8 bases and J by 5 bases, and 6 bases separated the two germline ends. This CDR3 region has 10 residues. The germline V gene encodes CDR1 MNHNS and CDR2 SASEGT. This CDR3 reads CASGDYGYTL. In DNA, the CDR3 is TGTGCCAGCGGGGATTATGGCTACACCCTC.

This clonotype came up many times. The genes are TRBV2 and TRBJ2-2, with D perhaps being TRBD1 or TRBD2 (6 bases each). Germline V gene sequence: CDR1 SNHLY, CDR2 FYNNEI. The CDR3 contains 15 residues. Trimming removed 8 bases at V and 7 bases at J, with 20 bases between. This CDR3 reads CASGSGAATGGELFF. CDR3 DNA sequence: TGTGCCAGCGGCTCGGGGGCCGCGACAGGCGGGGAGCTGTTTTTT.

This clonotype was found many times. The rearrangement uses TRBV20-1 and TRBJ1-1, with D perhaps TRBD1 (6 bases). V dropped 6 bases and J dropped 0 bases, with 14 bases sitting between them. Germline CDR1 DFQATT, CDR2 SNEGSKA (reference sequence). This CDR3 region has 14 residues. CDR3 loop: CSARPGAMNTEAFF. CDR3 in DNA: TGCAGTGCCCGTCCGGGGGCGATGAACACTGAAGCTTTCTTT.

The table lists this clonotype with many counts. The genes are TRBV6-1 and TRBJ2-3, with D perhaps assigned TRBD1 or TRBD2 (6 bases each). The CDR3 spans 17 residues. V shed 1 base and J shed 5 bases, with 19 bases lying between them. CDR1 is MNHNS and CDR2 is SASEGT in the germline V gene. The CDR3 DNA reads as TGTGCCAGCAGTGAAGTGTGGGGGGCCGGAACTGTAGATACGCAGTATTTT. Its translation: CASSEVWGAGTVDTQYF.

In this sample, this clonotype turned up many times. J is TRBJ1-1 and V is TRBV7-3; maybe TRBD1 (6 bases). V gave up 2 bases and J gave up 9 bases, with 16 bases separating them. The CDR3 covers 14 residues. Per germline, CDR1 SGHTA and CDR2 FQGTGA. In nucleotides, the CDR3 is TGTGCCAGCAGCTTATCAGGGGAATTTGGCAAAGCTTTCTTT. Its translation: CASSLSGEFGKAFF.

This chain connects TRBV23-1 to TRBJ2-1, with 7 bases fitting TRBD1. TRBV23-1 belongs to the ORF category, with a function that is uncertain. V gave up 4 bases and J gave up 7 bases; unmatched junction bases: 19. CDR3 length: 18 residues. CDR3 nucleotide sequence: TGCGCCAGCAGTCGCTACCCCTCCAAGGACAGGTTGCTAAATGAGCAGTTCTTC. The encoded protein is CASSRYPSKDRLLNEQFF.

This clonotype came up a few times. The V call is TRBV14, the J call TRBJ1-1, with a weak D call TRBD1 (5 bases). There are 15 residues in the CDR3. The germline CDR1 and CDR2 sequences are SGHDN and FVKESK. V gave up 8 bases and J gave up 6 bases, with 22 bases separating them. The CDR3, as DNA: TGTGCCAGCTCATTAGTGGCTTTAGGGGACTCTGAAGCTTTCTTT. This sequence encodes CASSLVALGDSEAFF.

The DNA for the CDR3 is TGTGCCAGCAGCCCAGGGGGGACAGGGCGTTCCTACGAGCAGTACTTC. Residues: CASSPGGTGRSYEQYF. The V gene is TRBV3-1, the J gene TRBJ2-7, with 9 bases lining up with TRBD1. In germline, CDR1 is LGHDT, CDR2 YNNKEL (reference sequence). J lost 1 base, V lost 4 bases, and 8 bases had no gene match. CDR3 length: 16 residues.

There are a few counts of this clonotype. This chain uses TRBV5-1 with TRBJ2-2; tentative D call: TRBD2 (5 bases). Trimming took off 4 bases at V and 6 bases at J, with 10 bases between the two ends. This CDR3 is built from 13 residues. Per germline, CDR1 SGHRS and CDR2 YFSETQ. CDR3 sequence: CASSPRGSGELFF. The CDR3 nucleotides read TGCGCCAGCAGCCCCCGGGGATCCGGGGAGCTGTTTTTT.

This clonotype was observed a few times. The V call is TRBV5-1, the J call TRBJ1-2; D might be TRBD1 (5 bases). V was trimmed by 4 bases and J by 4 bases, leaving 11 bases between them. Germline assignment: CDR1 SGHRS and CDR2 YFSETQ. The CDR3 has 13 residues. CDR3: CASSTTVSYGYTF. As DNA, the CDR3 is TGCGCCAGCAGCACGACAGTGTCCTATGGCTACACCTTC.